A single sample is the source of the 26 T cell receptor beta chains below, sequenced in a study of Graves' ophthalmopathy and Graves' hyperthyroidism. RNA transcripts served as template for amplifying TCR beta CDR3 sequences. HTBI primers were used in a first-round RT-PCR, which preceded a second-round multiplex PCR. TCRdb reanalysed the multiplex PCR reads using MiXCR and keeps one entry per CDR3 protein. Found here are 450,000 to 600,000 distinct CDR3 sequences, about 40% of them singletons; the top ten hold about 4.1%. The specimen sequenced was peripheral blood or thyroid tissue (not recorded which). These receptors were collected from an adult man with Graves' hyperthyroidism.

In the case of this clonotype: An end of the junction does not agree with germline; a read error may underlie this. The chain couples TRBV2 to TRBJ2-7; perhaps TRBD2 as D (5 bases). The J call may not be correct, given that the DNA end is closer to TRBJ2-1. The CDR3 contains 13 residues. CDR1 SNHLY and CDR2 FYNNEI come from the germline V gene. The CDR3 loop is CATSDSRTGEQFF. The DNA of the CDR3 is TGTGCCACCAGTGATTCAAGGACGGGGGAGCAGTTCTTC.

This clonotype was found many times. V and J are TRBV5-5 and TRBJ1-1; TRBD1 is a possible D gene (6 bases). The V and J ends lost 5 bases and 1 base respectively, with 15 bases between them. Germline CDR1 and CDR2: SGHKS and YYEKEE (reference sequence). The CDR3 extends over 15 amino acids. The DNA of the CDR3 is TGTGCCAGCAGTGTCAGTACAGGGCGGAACACTGAAGCTTTCTTT. Translation: CASSVSTGRNTEAFF.

This clonotype has at least ten counts. J is TRBJ2-6 and V is TRBV10-3, with a weak D call TRBD1 (6 bases). The germline V gene has CDR1 ENHRY and CDR2 SYGVKD. The ends were cut back, 0 bases at V and 0 bases at J, with 15 bases in the middle. The CDR3 extends over 19 amino acids. The CDR3 here is CAISESRTARGSGANVLTF. The DNA of the CDR3 is TGTGCCATCAGTGAGTCGAGGACAGCCCGGGGCTCTGGGGCCAACGTCCTGACTTTC.

Turning to this clonotype: A much larger clone lies a single base off, so this may be a read error. CDR3 residues: CAISGPTHDTQYF. The CDR3 DNA sequence: TGTGCCATCAGTGGACCTACACACGATACGCAGTATTTT. The chain combines TRBV10-3 with TRBJ2-3; no clear D. The germline V gene encodes CDR1 ENHRY and CDR2 SYGVKD. V was cut by 4 bases and J by 6 bases, with 11 bases left in between. CDR3 length equals 13 residues.

CDR3 coding DNA: TGTGCCAGCAGCTTAGGCGGCAGGAGGGACTATGGCTACACCTTC. Its protein is CASSLGGRRDYGYTF. V gene TRBV7-2 combines with J gene TRBJ1-2; no definite D call. This CDR3 spans 15 amino acids. Germline values: CDR1 SGHTA, CDR2 FQGNSA. Trimming removed 1 base from V and 3 bases from J, with 12 bases in between. Supplemented by reference TRBV7-2 and TRBJ1-2, the full variable domain reads GAGVSQSPSNKVTEKGKDVELRCDPISGHTALYWYRQSLGQGLEFLIYFQGNSAPDKSGLPSDRFSAERTGGSVSTLTIQRTQQEDSAVYLCASSLGGRRDYGYTFGSGTRLTVV.

A note on this clonotype: A read error is possible here, since a much larger clone lies one base away. The J gene is TRBJ2-7, the V gene TRBV12-3 or TRBV12-4; 8 positions agree with TRBD1. This CDR3 spans 14 amino acids. As DNA, the CDR3 is TGTGCCAGCAGTATCGGACAGGGAGGATACGGGCAGTACTTC. Amino acids: CASSIGQGGYGQYF.

This clonotype was detected many times. The chain joins TRBV6-1 to TRBJ2-2; D remains unclear. Trimming pared 6 bases from V and 2 bases from J, leaving 13 bases between. The length of the CDR3 is 15 residues. CDR1 and CDR2 (germline): MNHNS, SASEGT. CDR3 bases: TGTGCCAGCAGCCAAAGGACCGATAACACCGGGGAGCTGTTTTTT. Its translation is CASSQRTDNTGELFF.

There are many counts of this clonotype. The J gene is TRBJ1-5, the V gene TRBV6-5; D remains ambiguous. This CDR3 has 10 residues. V was pared by 9 bases and J by 9 bases, with 9 bases between. Germline V gene sequence: CDR1 MNHEY, CDR2 SVGAGI. For the CDR3, the DNA is TGTGCCAGAAGGGCAGGGCCCCAGCATTTT. This translates into CARRAGPQHF.

CDR3 region: CASRPGTGNHYEQYF. The CDR3 region has the DNA TGTGCCAGCAGGCCCGGGACAGGCAACCACTACGAGCAGTACTTC. The V and J genes are TRBV2 and TRBJ2-7, with 8 nucleotides matching TRBD1. V lost 6 bases and J lost 3; bases outside the gene matches: 10. CDR1 is SNHLY, CDR2 FYNNEI, per germline. The CDR3 has 15 residues.

The J gene is TRBJ1-3, the V gene TRBV10-3; 9 bases are shared with TRBD1. The CDR3 contains 12 residues. Germline CDR1 and CDR2: ENHRY and SYGVKD. V shed 11 bases and J 4 bases; nucleotides not matched to a gene: 3. The CDR3 nucleotides are TGTGCCGGACAGGGGTACGGAAACACCATATATTTT. This codes for CAGQGYGNTIYF.

This sequence joins TRBV7-2 and TRBJ2-5; maybe TRBD1 (7 bases). V was trimmed by 5 bases and J by 5 bases, leaving 15 bases between them. The CDR3 length is 14 residues. Per the germline V gene, CDR1 is SGHTA and CDR2 is FQGNSA. The DNA for the CDR3 is TGTGCCAGCAGCCAGGGGGGCACCGGGGAGACCCAGTACTTC. Translating gives CASSQGGTGETQYF.

The chain couples TRBV7-9 to TRBJ2-5; no firm D call. The J call is uncertain, as TRBJ2-1 better fits the DNA end. Germline CDR1 SEHNR, CDR2 FQNEAQ (reference sequence). The CDR3 is 13 residues long. CDR3 coding DNA: TGTGCCAGCAGCCCCAGACTCTACAATGAGCAGTTCTTC. This translates into CASSPRLYNEQFF.

CDR3 nucleotide sequence: TGCAGTGCTGTAGAGACCCAGTACTTC. Its translation: CSAVETQYF. The chain carries TRBV20-1 and TRBJ2-5; no definite D call. The V end was cut by 5 bases, the J end by 4 bases, with 2 bases between. Looked up from germline, CDR1 is DFQATT and CDR2 is SNEGSKA (reference sequence). This CDR3 has 9 residues.

This clonotype was recorded many times. V is TRBV7-9 and J is TRBJ1-1; D gene ambiguous. CDR1 and CDR2 (germline): SEHNR, FQNEAQ (reference sequence). CDR3 length: 14 residues. The ends were cut back, 2 bases at V and 10 bases at J, with 17 bases in the middle. The CDR3 nucleotides are TGTGCCAGCAGCTTAATTGGGAGGTCCGCTGGAGCTTTCTTT. This encodes CASSLIGRSAGAFF.

In its sample, this clonotype was seen many times. The chain joins TRBV19 to TRBJ1-1, with D unclear. From germline, CDR1 is LNHDA and CDR2 SQIVND (reference sequence). The CDR3 length is 13 residues. Trimming shortened V by 8 bases and J by 1 base, and 11 bases separated the two germline ends. CDR3 in DNA: TGTGCCAGTCTGTTGAGACAGAACACTGAAGCTTTCTTT. It codes for CASLLRQNTEAFF.

In regard to this clonotype: A clone one base away is much larger, so this may be a read error. The CDR3 loop reads CASSRRMAGDNSPLHF. CDR3 sequence (DNA): TGTGCCAGCAGTCGCAGGATGGCAGGGGATAATTCACCCCTCCACTTT. The chain uses TRBV10-3 and TRBJ1-6; D might be TRBD1 (6 bases). The germline V gene encodes CDR1 ENHRY and CDR2 SYGVKD. This CDR3 has 16 residues.

This clonotype has at least ten counts. The V call is TRBV10-1, the J call TRBJ2-2, with D possibly matching TRBD1 (5 bases). The V gene's germline CDR1 is WNHNN and CDR2 SYGVQD (reference sequence). CDR3 length: 13 residues. The V and J ends lost 6 bases and 2 bases respectively, with 7 bases between them. CDR3 in DNA: TGCGCCAGCAGAGGGGATAACACCGGGGAGCTGTTTTTT. Amino acids: CASRGDNTGELFF.

This clonotype showed up many times. The chain links TRBV7-2 to TRBJ1-1; D ambiguous. Per germline, CDR1 SGHTA and CDR2 FQGNSA. This CDR3 has 14 residues. Trimming pared 5 bases from V and 1 base from J, leaving 11 bases between. The CDR3 reads CASSPRLRNTEAFF. The CDR3 region has the DNA TGTGCCAGCAGCCCTCGACTGAGGAACACTGAAGCTTTCTTT.

Many counts were recorded for this clonotype. The gene calls are TRBV5-1 and TRBJ1-2; 7 bases map to TRBD1. Germline CDR1 SGHRS, CDR2 YFSETQ. The J segment lost 4 bases and the V segment lost 4 bases, leaving 10 bases of the junction unmatched. The CDR3 is made up of 15 amino acids. Here the CDR3 DNA reads TGCGCCAGCAGCACTAGCGACGGGACAGTCTATGGCTACACCTTC. Protein product: CASSTSDGTVYGYTF.

V is TRBV2 and J is TRBJ1-4; D gene uncertain. The CDR3 has 16 residues. Germline loops: CDR1 SNHLY, CDR2 FYNNEI. The V end was cut by 6 bases, the J end by 0 bases, with 14 bases between. In DNA form, the CDR3 reads TGTGCCAGCAGCCATGATGGGGAAGCAACTAATGAAAAACTGTTTTTT. Encoded protein: CASSHDGEATNEKLFF.

CDR3 amino acids: CARLRTREGTEAFF. CDR3 coding DNA: TGCGCCCGGCTAAGAACCAGGGAGGGCACTGAAGCTTTCTTT. The chain has TRBV10-2 and TRBJ1-1, with a tentative D call TRBD1 (5 bases). Germline assignment: CDR1 WSHSY and CDR2 SAAADI. The CDR3 contains 14 residues. Trimming pared 11 bases from V and 4 bases from J, leaving 20 bases between.

The sample holds a few counts of this clonotype. The V and J genes are TRBV11-2 and TRBJ1-1; tentative D call: TRBD1 (6 bases). Germline CDR1 reads SGHAT; CDR2 reads FQNNGV. This CDR3 contains 18 residues. Trimming removed 4 bases from V and 2 bases from J, with 23 bases in between. The chain's CDR3 is CASSSIHGPGTRNTEAFF. Here the CDR3 DNA reads TGTGCCAGCAGCTCCATCCACGGTCCAGGGACACGTAACACTGAAGCTTTCTTT.

Comments on this clonotype: With a much larger clone just one base away, this may be a read error. The V gene is TRBV20-1, the J gene TRBJ2-5; 7 bases fit TRBD2. Germline CDR1 and CDR2: DFQATT and SNEGSKA (reference sequence). The CDR3 sequence is 13 residues long. The CDR3 DNA follows: TGCAGTGCTAGTAGTTGGGGGGGAGAGGCCCAGTACTTC. This encodes CSASSWGGEAQYF.

Only a few counts were recorded for this clonotype. The chain recombines TRBV4-1 with TRBJ2-7, with 8 bases matching TRBD2. V shed 1 base and J 4 bases; nucleotides not matched to a gene: 9. This CDR3 comprises 16 residues. CDR1 MGHRA and CDR2 YSYEKL come from the germline V gene. CDR3 sequence reads: CASSQVAAGGIYEQYF. Here the CDR3 DNA reads TGCGCCAGCAGCCAAGTGGCGGCGGGAGGTATATACGAGCAGTACTTC.

Of note for this clonotype: A read error is possible here, since a much larger clone lies one base away. The chain links TRBV15 to TRBJ2-5; a weak D match, TRBD2 (6 bases). The ends were cut back, 8 bases at V and 5 bases at J, with 15 bases in the middle. Germline CDR1 LNHNV, CDR2 YYDKDF (reference sequence). The CDR3 contains 13 residues. The CDR3 DNA follows: TGTGCCACCCGGAGGGGCGTCGGGGAGACCCAGTACTTC. Encoded protein: CATRRGVGETQYF.

This clonotype was recorded many times. J is TRBJ1-2 and V is TRBV5-8; D is perhaps TRBD1 (5 bases). V shed 3 bases and J shed 4 bases, with 19 bases lying between them. CDR1 is SGHTS and CDR2 is YDEGEE in the germline V gene. There are 16 residues in the CDR3. The CDR3 is CASSWSRDFSPYGYTF. The CDR3 bases are TGTGCCAGCAGCTGGTCCCGGGACTTCAGCCCCTATGGCTACACCTTC.